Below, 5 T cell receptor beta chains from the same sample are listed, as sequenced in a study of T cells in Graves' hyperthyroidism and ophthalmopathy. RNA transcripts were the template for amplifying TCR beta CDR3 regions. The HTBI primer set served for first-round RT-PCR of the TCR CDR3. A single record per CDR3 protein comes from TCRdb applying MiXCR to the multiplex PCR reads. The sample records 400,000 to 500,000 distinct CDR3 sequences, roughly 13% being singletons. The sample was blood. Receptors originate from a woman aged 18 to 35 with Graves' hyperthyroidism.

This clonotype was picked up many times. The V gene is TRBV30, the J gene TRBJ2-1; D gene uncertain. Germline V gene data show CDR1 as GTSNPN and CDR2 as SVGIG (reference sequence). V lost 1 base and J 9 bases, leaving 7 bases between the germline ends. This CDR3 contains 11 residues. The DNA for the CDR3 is TGTGCCTGGAGTGAAGGTTCTGAGCAGTTCTTC. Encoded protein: CAWSEGSEQFF.

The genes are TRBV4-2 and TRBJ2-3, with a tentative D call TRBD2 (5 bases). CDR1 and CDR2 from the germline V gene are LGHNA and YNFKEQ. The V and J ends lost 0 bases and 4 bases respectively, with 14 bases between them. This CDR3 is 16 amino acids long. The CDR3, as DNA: TGTGCCAGCAGCCAAGACATAACTAGGTCCGCAGATACGCAGTATTTT. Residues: CASSQDITRSADTQYF.

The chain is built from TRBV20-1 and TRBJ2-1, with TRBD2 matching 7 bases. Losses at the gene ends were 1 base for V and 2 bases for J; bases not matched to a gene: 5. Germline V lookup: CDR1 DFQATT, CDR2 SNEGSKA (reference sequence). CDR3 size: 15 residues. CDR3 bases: TGCAGTGCTAGAGGAGCGGGACGAACCTACAATGAGCAGTTCTTC. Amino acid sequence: CSARGAGRTYNEQFF.

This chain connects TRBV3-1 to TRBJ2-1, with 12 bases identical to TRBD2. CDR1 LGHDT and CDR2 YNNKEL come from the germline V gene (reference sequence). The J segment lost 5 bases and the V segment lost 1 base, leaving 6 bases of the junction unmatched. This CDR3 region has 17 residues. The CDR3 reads CASSQAGLAGIHNEQFF. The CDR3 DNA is TGTGCCAGCAGCCAAGCGGGACTAGCGGGTATCCACAATGAGCAGTTCTTC.

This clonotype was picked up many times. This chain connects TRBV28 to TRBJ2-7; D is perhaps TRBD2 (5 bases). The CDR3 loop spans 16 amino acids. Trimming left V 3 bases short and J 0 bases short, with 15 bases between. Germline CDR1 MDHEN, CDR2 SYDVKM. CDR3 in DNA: TGTGCCAGCAGTTTCGTACTGCGGGTTAGCTCCTACGAGCAGTACTTC. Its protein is CASSFVLRVSSYEQYF. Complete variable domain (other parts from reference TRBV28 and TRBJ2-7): DVKVTQSSRYLVKRTGEKVFLECVQDMDHENMFWYRQDPGLGLRLIYFSYDVKMKEKGDIPEGYSVSREKKERFSLILESASTNQTSMYLCASSFVLRVSSYEQYFGPGTRLTVT.